The next 10 T cell receptor beta chains were all read from a single sample in a study of shared clonotypes between healthy human individuals. Assay: immunoSEQ multiplex PCR; the TCRdb copy retains only in-frame clones and omits some. The sample yields about 610,000 clones, 95% to 96% seen once. CD8 cells regarded as naive lacked CD45RO, were positively chosen for CCR7, and omitted terminally differentiated effector memory CD45RA+ cells. Material: naive CD8+ T cells sorted from blood. Receptor source: a woman in her thirties in good health.

The chain couples TRBV13 to TRBJ2-2; D is perhaps TRBD1 or TRBD2 (6 bases each). Germline V gene sequence: CDR1 PRHDT, CDR2 FYEKMQ (reference sequence). The CDR3 spans 15 residues. Trimming removed 1 base at V and 5 bases at J, with 11 bases between. CDR3 DNA: TGTGCCAGCAGCTTAGAGGGGGGTGTTACCGGGGAGCTGTTTTTT. It encodes CASSLEGGVTGELFF.

The chain uses TRBV27 and TRBJ2-7, with 9 bases aligning to TRBD1. CDR1 is MNHEY and CDR2 is SMNVEV in the germline V gene (reference sequence). V shed 10 bases, J shed 2 bases, and the junction held 9 bases outside the gene matches. This CDR3 spans 14 amino acids. CDR3 in DNA: TGTGCCACCGGACCGGGACAGGGTGCCTACGAGCAGTACTTC. It is translated as CATGPGQGAYEQYF.

The rearrangement uses TRBV28 and TRBJ2-3, with 10 nucleotides matching TRBD2. CDR1 MDHEN and CDR2 SYDVKM come from the germline V gene. This CDR3 is 18 amino acids long. With 3 bases clipped from V and 4 bases from J, the junction kept 13 bases outside the gene matches. This chain's CDR3 is CASSFGPSGSLDSDTQYF. DNA of the CDR3: TGTGCCAGCAGTTTCGGGCCTAGCGGGAGCCTGGATTCAGATACGCAGTATTTT.

The J gene is TRBJ2-7, the V gene TRBV6-5; 11 nucleotides agree with TRBD2. The CDR3 has 16 amino acids. With V trimmed by 0 bases and J by 4 bases, 5 bases remained unmatched. Germline V gives CDR1 MNHEY, CDR2 SVGAGI. Here the CDR3 reads CASSYSPLAGVYEQYF. The DNA of the CDR3 is TGTGCCAGCAGTTACTCCCCACTAGCGGGAGTATACGAGCAGTACTTC.

The V call is TRBV5-1, the J call TRBJ2-3; TRBD2 matches at 12 bases. The CDR3 extends over 16 amino acids. V shed 4 bases, J shed 3 bases, and the junction held 6 bases outside the gene matches. Germline-derived CDR1 and CDR2 are SGHRS and YFSETQ. CDR3 amino acids: CASSGPSGRGTDTQYF. CDR3 nucleotides: TGCGCCAGCAGCGGTCCTAGCGGGAGGGGGACAGATACGCAGTATTTT.

The chain's CDR3 is CASSVGSGRQYEQYF. In DNA form, the CDR3 reads TGTGCCAGCAGTGTTGGTAGCGGGAGGCAATACGAGCAGTACTTC. This chain links TRBV6-1 with TRBJ2-7; 10 positions match TRBD2. CDR3 size: 15 residues. J gave up 4 bases and V 4 bases, and 7 bases lay outside the gene matches. CDR1 and CDR2 from the germline V gene are MNHNS and SASEGT.

This sequence joins TRBV28 and TRBJ2-5, with D perhaps matching TRBD1 (5 bases). The CDR3 consists of 13 residues. The germline gives CDR1 MDHEN, CDR2 SYDVKM. V lost 6 bases and J 4 bases, leaving 12 bases between the germline ends. DNA for the CDR3: TGTGCCAGCAGGGGAATTAGGGGAGAGACCCAGTACTTC. Its translation: CASRGIRGETQYF. The full variable domain, completed using reference TRBV28 and TRBJ2-5, is DVKVTQSSRYLVKRTGEKVFLECVQDMDHENMFWYRQDPGLGLRLIYFSYDVKMKEKGDIPEGYSVSREKKERFSLILESASTNQTSMYLCASRGIRGETQYFGPGTRLLVL.

The V and J genes are TRBV19 and TRBJ2-1; D may be TRBD1 or TRBD2 (6 bases each). The length of the CDR3 is 13 residues. Trimming shortened V by 5 bases and J by 10 bases, and 15 bases separated the two germline ends. CDR1 and CDR2 (germline): LNHDA, SQIVND (reference sequence). CDR3 nucleotides: TGTGCCAGTAGTTGGGGGCTACTAGCCGAGCAGTTCTTC. It specifies CASSWGLLAEQFF. The full variable domain, its missing parts supplied by reference TRBV19 and TRBJ2-1, is DGGITQSPKYLFRKEGQNVTLSCEQNLNHDAMYWYRQDPGQGLRLIYYSQIVNDFQKGDIAEGYSVSREKKESFPLTVTSAQKNPTAFYLCASSWGLLAEQFFGPGTRLTVL.

The genes are TRBV9 and TRBJ1-1, with D tentatively TRBD1 (5 bases). CDR1 and CDR2 (germline): SGDLS, YYNGEE. The CDR3 contains 14 residues. V was pared by 4 bases and J by 3 bases, with 13 bases between. The CDR3 nucleotides read TGTGCCAGCAGCCCCCCGCTAGGGGACACTGAAGCTTTCTTT. Encoded protein: CASSPPLGDTEAFF.

The chain couples TRBV4-1 to TRBJ2-1; D not resolved. Germline V gene sequence: CDR1 MGHRA, CDR2 YSYEKL. Deletions cut 3 bases from V and 7 bases from J, with 7 bases between. This CDR3 comprises 12 residues. The chain's CDR3 is CASSQRSNEQFF. In DNA, the CDR3 is TGCGCCAGCAGCCAGCGATCGAATGAGCAGTTCTTC.